This paragraph covers one T cell receptor (beta chain) sequence. Its antigen remains unknown. The CDR3 is 13 residues long. CDR1 is MNHNS and CDR2 is SASEGT in the germline V gene. J gave up 4 bases and V 6 bases, and 4 bases lay outside the gene matches. TCRdb independently ran MiXCR on the 5' RACE reads; one entry per CDR3 protein. Of around 80,000 distinct CDR3 sequences detected, roughly 13% appear once; the ten largest clones hold around two fifths. These data are taken from a study of T-cell memory formation after mild COVID-19. Notes on the study in general: Confirmation of SARS-CoV-2 specificity was lacking for second-wave clones peaking day 37. Cross-reactive memory appears to have joined, as suggested by some responding clones showing up in pre-infection memory. Clones that shrank (day 15 to 85) were balanced CD4/CD8, whereas later expanders leaned CD4+. Contracting CD4+ clones were located mainly in CM and EM, and CD8+ clones in EMRA.

The sequenced sample was PBMCs or a T cell subset sorted from them (not recorded which). The receptor was isolated from a man aged 18 to 35 who had mild COVID-19 (a few samples of this study predate the infection). Cell type and time point are not known. The V gene is TRBV6-1, the J gene TRBJ2-5; 8 bases fit TRBD1. CDR3 amino acids: CASRQGAGETQYF. The CDR3 DNA reads as TGTGCCAGCAGGCAGGGGGCTGGAGAGACCCAGTACTTC.